This is a list of T cell receptor beta chains from one sample in a study of T cells in tumors after PD-1 blockade. Produced via immunoSEQ multiplex PCR; TCRdb's table is partial and in-frame only. The sample yields approximately 30,000 clones, 73% seen once. This specimen was PBMCs, taken after anti-PD-1 treatment. These receptors all stem from a human donor with basal cell carcinoma. The CDR3 runs from the conserved cysteine through the conserved F or W. Each record gives: clone size, V gene, J gene, D gene, CDR3 DNA, CDR3 protein. The D gene is left open where the match is weak. Clone size is not always given. Where it is, it says once, few, many or a class for expanded clones.

clone_size: -; v_call: TRBV2; j_call: TRBJ2-1; d_call: -; cdr3_nt: TGTGCCAGCAGTGAAGCGGCGGGAATTCACCCGTTCTTC; cdr3_aa: CASSEAAGIHPFF
clone_size: -; v_call: TRBV5-1; j_call: TRBJ1-4; d_call: -; cdr3_nt: TGCGCCAGCAGCTTGGGCTTTTCAACTAATGAAAAACTGTTTTTT; cdr3_aa: CASSLGFSTNEKLFF
clone_size: -; v_call: TRBV12-3/TRBV12-4; j_call: TRBJ1-3; d_call: -; cdr3_nt: TGTGCCAGCAGTTTAGCGCGTGGGTCCATATATTTT; cdr3_aa: CASSLARGSIYF
clone_size: -; v_call: TRBV24-1; j_call: TRBJ1-2; d_call: -; cdr3_nt: TGTGCCACCAGTGATGGGGACGGGGCTTACTATGGCTACACCTTC; cdr3_aa: CATSDGDGAYYGYTF
clone_size: few; v_call: TRBV5-1; j_call: TRBJ2-1; d_call: -; cdr3_nt: TGCGCCAGCAGCTTGTCGGGCACTCTCGCTACCTCCTACAATGAGCAGTTCTTC; cdr3_aa: CASSLSGTLATSYNEQFF
clone_size: -; v_call: TRBV6-5; j_call: TRBJ2-3; d_call: -; cdr3_nt: TGTGCCAGCAGTCAGGGACTGGAAGATACGCAGTATTTT; cdr3_aa: CASSQGLEDTQYF
clone_size: once; v_call: TRBV3-1/TRBV3-2; j_call: TRBJ1-2; d_call: TRBD1; cdr3_nt: TGTGCCAGCAGCCAGGCGAGACAGGGTGACTATGGCTACACCTTC; cdr3_aa: CASSQARQGDYGYTF
clone_size: -; v_call: TRBV30; j_call: TRBJ1-2; d_call: -; cdr3_nt: TGTGCCTGGAGCGGGGGCCTCCTGAGGGGCTACACCTTC; cdr3_aa: CAWSGGLLRGYTF
clone_size: -; v_call: TRBV30; j_call: TRBJ1-2; d_call: TRBD1; cdr3_nt: TGTGCCTGGAGGACTCTCGGACAGGGGGCCTATGGCTACACCTTC; cdr3_aa: CAWRTLGQGAYGYTF
clone_size: -; v_call: TRBV28; j_call: TRBJ2-1; d_call: -; cdr3_nt: TGTGCCAGCAGTTTAAAAGTTTACAATGAGCAGTTCTTC; cdr3_aa: CASSLKVYNEQFF
clone_size: few; v_call: TRBV6-6; j_call: TRBJ1-5; d_call: -; cdr3_nt: TGTGCCAGCAGTCTATTCCGGGACAACTGCAATCAGCCCCAGCATTTT; cdr3_aa: CASSLFRDNCNQPQHF
clone_size: -; v_call: TRBV11-3; j_call: TRBJ1-1; d_call: -; cdr3_nt: TGTGCCAGCAGCCTTACAGCGATGAACACTGAAGCTTTCTTT; cdr3_aa: CASSLTAMNTEAFF
clone_size: few; v_call: TRBV27; j_call: TRBJ2-7; d_call: -; cdr3_nt: TGTGCCAGCAGTTTGTGGGACAACTCCTACGAGCAGTACTTC; cdr3_aa: CASSLWDNSYEQYF
clone_size: -; v_call: TRBV7-2; j_call: TRBJ2-7; d_call: TRBD2; cdr3_nt: TGTGCCAGCAGCCTCCGCGCCGGGACTAGCGCCTACGAGCAGTACTTC; cdr3_aa: CASSLRAGTSAYEQYF
clone_size: few; v_call: TRBV18; j_call: TRBJ1-2; d_call: -; cdr3_nt: TGTGCCAGCTCACCAAGCTTGGGCTCTGGCTACACCTTC; cdr3_aa: CASSPSLGSGYTF
clone_size: -; v_call: TRBV7-2; j_call: TRBJ2-2; d_call: -; cdr3_nt: TGTGCCAGCAGCTTAGCGGGACATCAGGACGGGGAGCTGTTTTTT; cdr3_aa: CASSLAGHQDGELFF
clone_size: -; v_call: TRBV5-1; j_call: TRBJ2-3; d_call: TRBD2; cdr3_nt: TGCGCCAGCAGCCCGGGACTAGGGGGATCTCTTACGCAGTATTTT; cdr3_aa: CASSPGLGGSLTQYF
clone_size: -; v_call: TRBV6-2/TRBV6-3; j_call: TRBJ2-1; d_call: TRBD2; cdr3_nt: TGTGCCAGCAGTCTCCGGACTAGCGGGGGGGGGAACAATGAGCAGTTCTTC; cdr3_aa: CASSLRTSGGGNNEQFF
clone_size: -; v_call: TRBV7-9; j_call: TRBJ1-2; d_call: -; cdr3_nt: TGTGCCAGCAGCTTATGGGGGGATGGCTACACCTTC; cdr3_aa: CASSLWGDGYTF
clone_size: -; v_call: TRBV7-9; j_call: TRBJ2-1; d_call: -; cdr3_nt: TGTGTTGCGGGAAGGACTCTTGAGCAGTTCTTC; cdr3_aa: CVAGRTLEQFF
clone_size: few; v_call: TRBV7-8; j_call: TRBJ1-4; d_call: -; cdr3_nt: TGTGCCAGCAGCCGAGGTCCGGGACCTAATGAAAAACTGTTTTTT; cdr3_aa: CASSRGPGPNEKLFF
clone_size: -; v_call: TRBV7-3; j_call: TRBJ2-3; d_call: -; cdr3_nt: TGTGCCAGCAGGGTCCAATCGGGGTCGGCAGATACGCAGTATTTT; cdr3_aa: CASRVQSGSADTQYF
clone_size: -; v_call: TRBV5-4; j_call: TRBJ2-6; d_call: -; cdr3_nt: TGTGCCAGCAGCTTGTACTCTGGGGCCAACGTCCTGACTTTC; cdr3_aa: CASSLYSGANVLTF
clone_size: -; v_call: TRBV6-2/TRBV6-3; j_call: TRBJ2-1; d_call: TRBD2; cdr3_nt: TGTGCCAGCAGTTACGGTGGTGGGGGGGGTAATGAGCAGTTCTTC; cdr3_aa: CASSYGGGGGNEQFF
clone_size: -; v_call: TRBV6-5; j_call: TRBJ1-1; d_call: TRBD1; cdr3_nt: TGTGCCAGCAGCGAGGACAGGGCGGGGACTGAAGCTTTCTTT; cdr3_aa: CASSEDRAGTEAFF
clone_size: -; v_call: TRBV4-3; j_call: TRBJ2-7; d_call: TRBD2; cdr3_nt: TGCGCCAGCAGCCAAGATGGGACTAGCGGGTTTTACGAGCAGTACTTC; cdr3_aa: CASSQDGTSGFYEQYF
clone_size: -; v_call: TRBV7-9; j_call: TRBJ2-7; d_call: TRBD1; cdr3_nt: TGTGCCAGCAGCTTTACAGGGGGCCCCTACGAGCAGTACTTC; cdr3_aa: CASSFTGGPYEQYF
clone_size: -; v_call: TRBV10-3; j_call: TRBJ2-2; d_call: TRBD2; cdr3_nt: TGTGCCATCAGTGGTCTAGCGGGGGTGGAGCTGTTTTTT; cdr3_aa: CAISGLAGVELFF
clone_size: few; v_call: TRBV7-9; j_call: TRBJ1-3; d_call: -; cdr3_nt: TGTGCCAGCAGCTTAATGGCGAGCTCTGGAAACACCATATATTTT; cdr3_aa: CASSLMASSGNTIYF
clone_size: -; v_call: TRBV27; j_call: TRBJ2-6; d_call: -; cdr3_nt: TGTGCCAGCAGACGACACTCTGGGGCCAACGTCCTGACTTTC; cdr3_aa: CASRRHSGANVLTF
clone_size: -; v_call: TRBV7-2; j_call: TRBJ2-1; d_call: -; cdr3_nt: TGTGCCAGCAGCTTAGGGTACAACTCCTACAATGAGCAGTTCTTC; cdr3_aa: CASSLGYNSYNEQFF
clone_size: few; v_call: TRBV3-1/TRBV3-2; j_call: TRBJ1-1; d_call: TRBD1; cdr3_nt: TGTGCCAGCAGCCTAACGACAGGGATCTTTGCTGAAGCTTTCTTT; cdr3_aa: CASSLTTGIFAEAFF
clone_size: -; v_call: TRBV6-1; j_call: TRBJ2-1; d_call: -; cdr3_nt: TGTGCCAGCAGTGAATGGCCTCGGGGGAGCTCCTACAATGAGCAGTTCTTC; cdr3_aa: CASSEWPRGSSYNEQFF
clone_size: few; v_call: TRBV9; j_call: TRBJ2-3; d_call: TRBD2; cdr3_nt: TGTGCCAGCAGCGTAGCCGTAGCGGGGGGGCCTGATAGGACAGATACGCAGTATTTT; cdr3_aa: CASSVAVAGGPDRTDTQYF
clone_size: once; v_call: TRBV5-4; j_call: TRBJ2-3; d_call: TRBD2; cdr3_nt: TGTGCCGCGGGGGATTCAACAGATACGCAGTATTTT; cdr3_aa: CAAGDSTDTQYF
clone_size: -; v_call: TRBV9; j_call: TRBJ2-1; d_call: TRBD1; cdr3_nt: TGTGCCAGCAGCCCGAGAGGGACAGCTTACAATGAGCAGTTCTTC; cdr3_aa: CASSPRGTAYNEQFF
clone_size: few; v_call: TRBV6-6; j_call: TRBJ2-1; d_call: TRBD2; cdr3_nt: TGTGCCAGCAGTTATCGGCGGGGGGCCTCCTACAATGAGCAGTTCTTC; cdr3_aa: CASSYRRGASYNEQFF
clone_size: -; v_call: TRBV14; j_call: TRBJ2-7; d_call: TRBD2; cdr3_nt: TGTGCCAGCAGCCCACACTTCGGGACTAGCGGCTCCTACGAGCAGTACTTC; cdr3_aa: CASSPHFGTSGSYEQYF
clone_size: -; v_call: TRBV18; j_call: TRBJ2-6; d_call: TRBD1; cdr3_nt: TGTGCCAGCTCACCAACACAGGGGTGGGTTGGGGCCAACGTCCTGACTTTC; cdr3_aa: CASSPTQGWVGANVLTF
clone_size: few; v_call: TRBV10-2; j_call: TRBJ2-1; d_call: -; cdr3_nt: TGCGCCAGCAGTGAGCACGCCAGATTAGGGCAGTTCTTC; cdr3_aa: CASSEHARLGQFF
clone_size: -; v_call: TRBV5-4; j_call: TRBJ2-3; d_call: -; cdr3_nt: TGTGCCAGCAGCTTGGCCTTGAGAGTCACAGATACGCAGTATTTT; cdr3_aa: CASSLALRVTDTQYF